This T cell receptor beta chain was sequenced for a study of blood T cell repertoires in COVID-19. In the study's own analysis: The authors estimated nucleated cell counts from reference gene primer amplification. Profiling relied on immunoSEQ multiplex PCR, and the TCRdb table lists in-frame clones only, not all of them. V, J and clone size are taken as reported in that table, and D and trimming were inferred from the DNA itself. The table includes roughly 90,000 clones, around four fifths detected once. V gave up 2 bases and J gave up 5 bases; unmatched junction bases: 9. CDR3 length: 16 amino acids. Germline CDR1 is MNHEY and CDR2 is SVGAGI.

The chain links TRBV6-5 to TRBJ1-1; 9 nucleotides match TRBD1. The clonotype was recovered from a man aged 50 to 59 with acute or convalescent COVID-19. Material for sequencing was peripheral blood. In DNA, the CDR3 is TGTGCCAGCAGTTACGGAGGACAGGGGATCAAGACTGAAGCTTTCTTT. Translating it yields CASSYGGQGIKTEAFF.